These T cell receptor beta chains were read from a single sample in a study of T cell repertoires in cytomegalovirus infection. TCRdb re-derived calls from the reads in MiXCR, one entry per CDR3 protein. Of roughly 990,000 distinct CDR3 sequences listed, roughly 31% were seen once; the top ten hold around 15%. For these receptors, no antigen is known. This material consisted of cultured CD8+ T cells from PBMCs, taken from culture after CMV antigen stimulation. The receptors originated from a human donor in good health (CMV status not recorded). Some clones in this sample may be carry-over from other donors' samples. Both conserved end residues are part of each CDR3. The D gene is left open where the match is weak.

V	D	J	CDR3
TRBV4-3	-	TRBJ1-1	CASSQHSSNTEAFF
TRBV28	TRBD1	TRBJ1-5	CASADRGSDQPQHF
TRBV6-1	-	TRBJ1-1	CASSEVLRGNTEAFF
TRBV7-9	-	TRBJ1-1	CASSGAWGGTEAFF
TRBV27	-	TRBJ2-5	CASSMTGPQETQYF
TRBV15	TRBD1	TRBJ1-6	CATSRDPLGGTGRTYNSPLHF
TRBV6-1	-	TRBJ2-2	CASSEAQITRFGELFF
TRBV2	-	TRBJ1-2	CASRDTQGLNYGYTF
TRBV2	TRBD1	TRBJ2-2	CANDRDTGELFF
TRBV7-2	-	TRBJ1-6	CASSFSSFGSPLHF
TRBV14	TRBD2	TRBJ2-7	CASSQDILAGPVSYEQYF
TRBV24-1	-	TRBJ2-1	CATSEQTGYNEQFF
TRBV9	-	TRBJ2-3	CASSAQSSTDTQYF
TRBV6-1	TRBD2	TRBJ2-7	CASTLNGEGSYEQYF